The 7 T cell receptor beta chains below all came from one sample that was sequenced in a study of T cell responses to AZD1222 COVID-19 vaccine. This table comes from immunoSEQ multiplex PCR, and its TCRdb copy is limited to in-frame clones, with some not included. The sample lists some 100,000 clones; roughly 84% were seen once. The source material was peripheral blood, sampled 28 days after the second AZD1222 dose. Receptor source: an adult who received the AZD1222 COVID-19 vaccine.

The rearrangement joins TRBV7-2 to TRBJ2-5; unclear D gene. In germline, CDR1 is SGHTA, CDR2 FQGNSA. CDR3 length: 13 amino acids. V lost 0 bases and J lost 4, with 6 bases in between. CDR3: CASSLAQLETQYF. As DNA, the CDR3 is TGTGCCAGCAGCTTAGCTCAGTTAGAGACCCAGTACTTC. The variable domain in full, with the rest retrieved from reference TRBV7-2 and TRBJ2-5, is GAGVSQSPSNKVTEKGKDVELRCDPISGHTALYWYRQSLGQGLEFLIYFQGNSAPDKSGLPSDRFSAERTGGSVSTLTIQRTQQEDSAVYLCASSLAQLETQYFGPGTRLLVL.

The V and J genes are TRBV7-6 and TRBJ1-6; D uncertain. V dropped 2 bases and J dropped 5 bases, with 10 bases sitting between them. Germline V CDR1 and CDR2: SGHVS, FNYEAQ. The CDR3 runs to 15 residues. CDR3 coding DNA: TGTGCCAGCAGCTTACGGACGCTTGATAATTCACCCCTCCACTTT. Translating it yields CASSLRTLDNSPLHF.

The rearrangement links TRBV19 to TRBJ2-7; TRBD1 agrees at 10 bases. From germline, CDR1 is LNHDA and CDR2 SQIVND (reference sequence). The junction had 7 bases not matched to a gene; V was cut back by 5 bases and J by 3 bases. The CDR3 is made up of 15 amino acids. The CDR3 reads CASSSPGQGSYEQYF. The CDR3 DNA sequence: TGTGCCAGTAGTTCCCCGGGACAGGGGAGCTACGAGCAGTACTTC.

V usage is TRBV5-4 and J usage is TRBJ2-3; 16 bases match TRBD2. The CDR3 totals 19 residues. The germline V gene encodes CDR1 SGHNT and CDR2 YYREEE (reference sequence). V trimming: 3 bases; J trimming: 2 bases; junction bases outside the gene matches: 9. The CDR3 DNA is TGTGCCAGCAGCTCCGGGACTAGCGGGAGGGCCGGTGACACAGATACGCAGTATTTT. Protein: CASSSGTSGRAGDTDTQYF.

This rearrangement joins TRBV5-4 to TRBJ1-2; D unresolved. The CDR3 is 14 amino acids. The ends were cut back, 0 bases at V and 7 bases at J, with 13 bases in the middle. CDR1 SGHNT and CDR2 YYREEE come from the germline V gene (reference sequence). CDR3 DNA: TGTGCCAGCAGCTTGGCCATCTCTCCCAGTGGCTACACCTTC. Residues: CASSLAISPSGYTF. The full variable domain, rest sourced from reference TRBV5-4 and TRBJ1-2, is ETGVTQSPTHLIKTRGQQVTLRCSSQSGHNTVSWYQQALGQGPQFIFQYYREEENGRGNFPPRFSGLQFPNYSSELNVNALELDDSALYLCASSLAISPSGYTFGSGTRLTVV.

The chain has TRBV3-1 (or the pseudogene TRBV3-2) and TRBJ1-3; 8 nucleotides match TRBD1. Trimming cost V 4 bases and J 6 bases; bases outside gene matches: 2. This CDR3 contains 13 residues. Germline lookup yields CDR1 LGHDT and CDR2 YNNKEL (reference sequence). CDR3: CASSPGQANTIYF. The CDR3 coding sequence is TGTGCCAGCAGCCCGGGACAGGCAAACACCATATATTTT.

The CDR3 region has the DNA TGTGCCAGCAGCTTAGGTAGCCAGGGGACCAACACCGGGGAGCTGTTTTTT. This encodes CASSLGSQGTNTGELFF. The chain has TRBV13 and TRBJ2-2; perhaps TRBD1 as D (6 bases). The CDR3 totals 17 residues. V was cut by 0 bases and J by 2 bases, with 13 bases left in between. Germline V lookup: CDR1 PRHDT, CDR2 FYEKMQ (reference sequence).